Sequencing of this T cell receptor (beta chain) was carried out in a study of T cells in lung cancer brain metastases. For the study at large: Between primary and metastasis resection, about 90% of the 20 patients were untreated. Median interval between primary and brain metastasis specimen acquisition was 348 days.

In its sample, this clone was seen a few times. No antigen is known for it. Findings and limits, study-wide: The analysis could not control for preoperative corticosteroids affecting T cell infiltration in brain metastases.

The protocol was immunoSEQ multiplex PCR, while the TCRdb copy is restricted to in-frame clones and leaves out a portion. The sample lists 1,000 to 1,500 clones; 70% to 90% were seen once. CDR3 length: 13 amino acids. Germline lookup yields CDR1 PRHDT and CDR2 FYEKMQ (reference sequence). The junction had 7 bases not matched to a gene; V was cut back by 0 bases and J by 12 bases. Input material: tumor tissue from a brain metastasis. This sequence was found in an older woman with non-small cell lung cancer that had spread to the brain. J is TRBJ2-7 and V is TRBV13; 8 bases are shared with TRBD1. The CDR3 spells CASSLGRGRNGYF. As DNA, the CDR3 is TGTGCCAGCAGCTTAGGCAGGGGGCGTAATGGGTACTTC.